This record concerns one T cell receptor (beta chain) sequence. Antigen unknown. The germline gives CDR1 MDHEN, CDR2 SYDVKM. Germline trimming cut 6 bases from V and 7 bases from J; bases unmatched to any gene: 15. The CDR3 is made up of 16 amino acids. The table came from immunoSEQ multiplex PCR; TCRdb's copy has only in-frame clones and leaves some out. The sample holds 95,000 to 110,000 clones; roughly 87% are singletons and the top ten take over 0.7%. The data are from a study of graft-versus-host responses after intestinal transplantation. General study results and limits: Some GvH clones appeared in ileal mucosa or blood before recipient bone marrow.

The receptor's source is a human donor who received an intestinal transplant. The chain uses TRBV28 and TRBJ1-2, with 9 bases matching TRBD1. Sequencing was performed on unstimulated CD4+ T cells sorted from spleen or lymph node cells, taken before intestinal transplant. The CDR3 coding sequence is TGTGCCAGCAGCCGACCTCCGGGACAGGGTACGTTTGGCTACACCTTC. This encodes CASSRPPGQGTFGYTF.